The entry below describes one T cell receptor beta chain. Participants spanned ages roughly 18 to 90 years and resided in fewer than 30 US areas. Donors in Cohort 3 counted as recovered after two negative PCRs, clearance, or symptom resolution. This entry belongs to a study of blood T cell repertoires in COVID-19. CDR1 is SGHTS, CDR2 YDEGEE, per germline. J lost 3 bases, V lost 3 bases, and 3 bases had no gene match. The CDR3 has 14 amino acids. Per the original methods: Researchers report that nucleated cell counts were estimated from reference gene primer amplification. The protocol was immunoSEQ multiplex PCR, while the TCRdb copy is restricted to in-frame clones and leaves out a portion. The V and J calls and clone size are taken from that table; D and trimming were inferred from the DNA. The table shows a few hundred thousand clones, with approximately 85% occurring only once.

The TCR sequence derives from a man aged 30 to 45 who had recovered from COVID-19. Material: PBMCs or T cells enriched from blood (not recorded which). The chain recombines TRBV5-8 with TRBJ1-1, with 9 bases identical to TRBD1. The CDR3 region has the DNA TGTGCCAGCAGCTCAGACAGGGGGGACACTGAAGCTTTCTTT. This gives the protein CASSSDRGDTEAFF. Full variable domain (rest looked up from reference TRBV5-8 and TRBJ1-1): EAGVTQSPTHLIKTRGQQATLRCSPISGHTSVYWYQQALGLGLQFLLWYDEGEERNRGNFPPRFSGRQFPNYSSELNVNALELEDSALYLCASSSDRGDTEAFFGQGTRLTVV.